The next 5 T cell receptor beta chains were all read from a single sample in a study of cytomegalovirus exposure and HLA in healthy donors (dated by TCRdb to the late 2010s). The library was prepared using the immunoSEQ multiplex PCR assay. A mixture of 60 forward primers for TCR Vbeta segments and 13 reverse primers for TCR Jbeta segments was used in the multiplex PCR. The table was pulled from immuneACCESS by TCRdb, which kept in-frame rearrangements only. Such tables lose some clones; where checked, under half of the loss comes from unresolved V genes, and the rest has no known cause. This sample gives some 80,000 clones in total; about four fifths of them show up just once. The biggest ten clones account for approximately 1.5% of the sample. Input material: PBMCs. Receptor source: a man between 35 and 55 years old in good health and CMV-seronegative.

In regard to this clone: At the DNA level, this CDR3 is encoded by other sequences in the same sample as well. The chain carries TRBV30 and TRBJ1-5; 8 nucleotides align to TRBD1. The CDR3 loop spans 14 amino acids. Germline CDR1 and CDR2: GTSNPN and SVGIG (reference sequence). V lost 0 bases and J lost 4; bases outside the gene matches: 2. CDR3 sequence reads: CAWSVGTGNQPQHF. CDR3 nucleotides: TGTGCCTGGAGTGTCGGGACAGGAAATCAGCCCCAGCATTTT.

The rearrangement joins TRBV6-1 to TRBJ1-4, with 7 bases identical to TRBD1. V shed 4 bases and J 10 bases; nucleotides not matched to a gene: 0. The germline V gene encodes CDR1 MNHNS and CDR2 SASEGT. The CDR3 is made up of 11 amino acids. Written as DNA, the CDR3 is TGTGCCAGCAGTGGGACAGGAAAACTGTTTTTT. It codes for CASSGTGKLFF.

Only one count was recorded for this clone. This chain joins TRBV28 and TRBJ1-1, with 9 bases lining up with TRBD1. Germline assignment: CDR1 MDHEN and CDR2 SYDVKM. The CDR3 is made up of 16 amino acids. After removal of 4 bases from V and 10 bases from J, the junction contained 16 bases not matched to a gene. The CDR3 here is CASSSVTGGADSGAFF. The CDR3 DNA follows: TGTGCCAGCAGTTCTGTCACAGGGGGCGCAGATAGTGGAGCTTTCTTT.

V usage is TRBV4-2 and J usage is TRBJ1-2, with a tentative D call TRBD1 (5 bases). Germline CDR1 is LGHNA and CDR2 is YNFKEQ. V lost 1 base to trimming and J lost 6 bases, with 15 bases between them. The CDR3 is 15 residues long. The CDR3: CASSQGWEGSDGYTF. The CDR3 DNA follows: TGTGCCAGCAGCCAAGGTTGGGAGGGGTCGGATGGCTACACCTTC.

The chain combines TRBV5-1 with TRBJ2-7, with 8 bases fitting TRBD2. This CDR3 region has 13 residues. Trimming at V came to 0 bases and at J to 6 bases, leaving 2 bases not matched to a gene. The germline V gene has CDR1 SGHRS and CDR2 YFSETQ. CDR3 residues: CASSLAGGVEQYF. CDR3 in DNA: TGCGCCAGCAGCTTGGCGGGGGGGGTCGAGCAGTACTTC.